Listed here are 5 T cell receptor beta chains from one sample, sequenced in a study of monozygotic twins with inflammatory bowel disease. After re-calling the 5' RACE reads, TCRdb lists one entry per CDR3 protein, DNA absent. The table for this sample gives about 210,000 distinct CDR3 sequences. The sample consisted of blood. All receptors derive from a human donor with ulcerative colitis or Crohn's disease, or a healthy co-twin of an affected twin (not recorded which).

The genes are TRBV25-1 and TRBJ2-1; the TRBD1 assignment by TCRdb is unverifiable without DNA. The length of the CDR3 is 16 residues. Germline values: CDR1 MGHDK, CDR2 SYGVNS. CDR3 in amino acids: CASSEYGASTYNEQFF. Full variable domain (outside the CDR3, taken from reference TRBV25-1 and TRBJ2-1): EADIYQTPRYLVIGTGKKITLECSQTMGHDKMYWYQQDPGMELHLIHYSYGVNSTEKGDLSSESTVSRIRTEHFPLTLESARPSHTSQYLCASSEYGASTYNEQFFGPGTRLTVL.

The rearrangement links TRBV6-4 to TRBJ2-2; there is no DNA to check the TCRdb D call of TRBD2. Germline V CDR1 and CDR2: MRHNA, SNTAGT. This CDR3 is 21 amino acids long. This chain's CDR3 is CASRTLLGTSGGGGRAGELFF.

The V call is TRBV6-6, the J call TRBJ1-1. The length of the CDR3 is 13 residues. The germline V gene encodes CDR1 MNHNY and CDR2 SVGAGI (reference sequence). This chain's CDR3 is CASSSPSNTEAFF.

This rearrangement joins TRBV27 to TRBJ2-3; the TCRdb call, TRBD1, lacks DNA for checking. The germline V gene has CDR1 MNHEY and CDR2 SMNVEV (reference sequence). There are 15 residues in the CDR3. CDR3 sequence reads: CASSSPGQGTDTQYF.

The gene calls are TRBV6-5 and TRBJ1-4; TCRdb selects TRBD1, and the lack of DNA leaves this call unchecked. The germline V gene encodes CDR1 MNHEY and CDR2 SVGAGI. This CDR3 contains 15 residues. The CDR3 reads CASSYLVGDDEKLFF.